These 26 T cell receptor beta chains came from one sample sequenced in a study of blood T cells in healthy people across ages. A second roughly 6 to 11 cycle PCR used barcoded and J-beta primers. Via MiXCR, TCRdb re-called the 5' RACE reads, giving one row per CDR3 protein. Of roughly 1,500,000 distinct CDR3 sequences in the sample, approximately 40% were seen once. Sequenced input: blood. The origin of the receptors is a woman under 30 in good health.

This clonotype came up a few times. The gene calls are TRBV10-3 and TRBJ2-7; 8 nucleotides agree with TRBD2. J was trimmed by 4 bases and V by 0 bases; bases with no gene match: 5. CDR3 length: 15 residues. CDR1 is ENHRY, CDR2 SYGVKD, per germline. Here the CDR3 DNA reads TGTGCCATCAGTGAGTCCGGGGGGGGCCCGTACGAGCAGTACTTC. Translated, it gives CAISESGGGPYEQYF.

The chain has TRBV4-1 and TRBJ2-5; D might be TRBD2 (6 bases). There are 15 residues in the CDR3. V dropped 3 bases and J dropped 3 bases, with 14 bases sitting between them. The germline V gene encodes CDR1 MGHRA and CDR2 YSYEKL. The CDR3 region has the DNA TGCGCCAGCAGCCACCTAACGGGAGAAAAAGAGACCCAGTACTTC. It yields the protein CASSHLTGEKETQYF.

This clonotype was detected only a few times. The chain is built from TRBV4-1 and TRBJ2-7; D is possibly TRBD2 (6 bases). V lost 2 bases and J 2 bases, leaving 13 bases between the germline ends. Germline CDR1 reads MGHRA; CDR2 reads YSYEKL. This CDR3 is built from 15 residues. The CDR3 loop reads CASSQLPSETYEQYF. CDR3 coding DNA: TGCGCCAGCAGCCAATTGCCTAGCGAAACCTACGAGCAGTACTTC.

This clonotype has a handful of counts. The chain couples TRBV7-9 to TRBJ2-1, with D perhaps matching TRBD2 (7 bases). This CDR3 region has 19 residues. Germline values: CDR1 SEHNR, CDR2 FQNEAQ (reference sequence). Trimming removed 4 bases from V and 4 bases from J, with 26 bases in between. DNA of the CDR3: TGTGCCAGCAGCTCCCCCCCTTGGGGGCTAGCGGCCATTTACAATGAGCAGTTCTTC. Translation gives CASSSPPWGLAAIYNEQFF.

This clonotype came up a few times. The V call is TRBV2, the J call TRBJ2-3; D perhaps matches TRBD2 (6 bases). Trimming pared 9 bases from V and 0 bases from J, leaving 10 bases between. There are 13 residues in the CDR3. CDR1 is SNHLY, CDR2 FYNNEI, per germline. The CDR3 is CARAGTSTDTQYF. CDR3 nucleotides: TGTGCCAGAGCCGGGACTAGCACAGATACGCAGTATTTT.

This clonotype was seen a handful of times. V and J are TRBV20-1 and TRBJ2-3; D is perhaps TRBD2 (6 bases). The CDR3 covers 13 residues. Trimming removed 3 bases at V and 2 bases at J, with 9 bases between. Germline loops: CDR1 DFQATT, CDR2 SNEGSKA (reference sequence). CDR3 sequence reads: CSASGGFTDTQYF. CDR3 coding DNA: TGCAGTGCTAGCGGGGGTTTCACAGATACGCAGTATTTT.

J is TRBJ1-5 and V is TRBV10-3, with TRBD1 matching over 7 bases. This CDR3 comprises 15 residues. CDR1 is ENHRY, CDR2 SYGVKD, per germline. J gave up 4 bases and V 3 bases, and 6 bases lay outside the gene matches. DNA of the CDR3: TGTGCCATCAGTGAAGGAGGGACAGTGAATCAGCCCCAGCATTTT. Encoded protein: CAISEGGTVNQPQHF.

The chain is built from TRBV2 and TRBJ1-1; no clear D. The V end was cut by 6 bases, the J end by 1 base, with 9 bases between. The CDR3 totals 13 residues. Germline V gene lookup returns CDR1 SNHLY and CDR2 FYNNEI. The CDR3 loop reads CASRVDQNTEAFF. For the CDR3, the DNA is TGTGCCAGCAGAGTCGACCAGAACACTGAAGCTTTCTTT.

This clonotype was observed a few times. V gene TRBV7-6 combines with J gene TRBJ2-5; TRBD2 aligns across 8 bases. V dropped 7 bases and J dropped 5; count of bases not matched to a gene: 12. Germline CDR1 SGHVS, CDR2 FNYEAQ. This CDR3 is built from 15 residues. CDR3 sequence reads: CASTSYGREGETQYF. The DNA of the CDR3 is TGTGCCAGCACCTCGTATGGCCGGGAGGGTGAGACCCAGTACTTC.

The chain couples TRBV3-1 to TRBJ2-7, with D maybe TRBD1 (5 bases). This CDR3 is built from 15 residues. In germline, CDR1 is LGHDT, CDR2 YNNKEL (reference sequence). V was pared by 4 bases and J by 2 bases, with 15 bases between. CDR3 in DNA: TGTGCCAGCAGCCTAGGGGTTCCATCGACCTACGAGCAGTACTTC. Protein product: CASSLGVPSTYEQYF.

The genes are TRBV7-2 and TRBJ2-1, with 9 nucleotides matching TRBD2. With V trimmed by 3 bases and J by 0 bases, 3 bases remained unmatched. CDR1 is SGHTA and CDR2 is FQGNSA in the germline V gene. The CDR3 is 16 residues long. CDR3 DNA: TGTGCCAGCAGCTTGTATAGCGGGAGCTCCTACAATGAGCAGTTCTTC. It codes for CASSLYSGSSYNEQFF. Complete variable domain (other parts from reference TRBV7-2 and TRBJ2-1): GAGVSQSPSNKVTEKGKDVELRCDPISGHTALYWYRQSLGQGLEFLIYFQGNSAPDKSGLPSDRFSAERTGGSVSTLTIQRTQQEDSAVYLCASSLYSGSSYNEQFFGPGTRLTVL.

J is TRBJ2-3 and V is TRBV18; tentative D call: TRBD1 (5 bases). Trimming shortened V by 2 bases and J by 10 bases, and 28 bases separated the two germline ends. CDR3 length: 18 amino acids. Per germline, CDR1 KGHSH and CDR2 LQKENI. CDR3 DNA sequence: TGTGCCAGCTCACCAATCCTTATCACAAGGGGTGGGCCCGAGGCGCAGTATTTT. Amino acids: CASSPILITRGGPEAQYF.

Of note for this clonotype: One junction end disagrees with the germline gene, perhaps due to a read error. The CDR3 here is CASSSRQGAGNTGAFF. In DNA form, the CDR3 reads TGTGCCAGCAGCTCTCGACAGGGGGCGGGAAACACTGGAGCTTTCTTT. The rearrangement links TRBV7-9 to TRBJ1-1; 10 nucleotides agree with TRBD1. This CDR3 comprises 16 residues. Per germline, CDR1 SEHNR and CDR2 FQNEAQ (reference sequence).

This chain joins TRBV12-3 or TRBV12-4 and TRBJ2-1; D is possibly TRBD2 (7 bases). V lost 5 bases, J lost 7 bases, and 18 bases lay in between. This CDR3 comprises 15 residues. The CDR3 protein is CASSKGGTTGNEQFF. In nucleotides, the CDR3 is TGTGCCAGCAGTAAAGGGGGGACTACGGGTAATGAGCAGTTCTTC.

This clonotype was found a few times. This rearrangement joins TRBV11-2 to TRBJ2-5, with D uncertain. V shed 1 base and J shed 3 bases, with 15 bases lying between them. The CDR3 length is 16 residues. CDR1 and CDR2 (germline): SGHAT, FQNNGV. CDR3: CASSLGRDPFEETQYF. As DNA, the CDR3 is TGTGCCAGCAGCTTAGGTAGAGATCCGTTTGAAGAGACCCAGTACTTC.

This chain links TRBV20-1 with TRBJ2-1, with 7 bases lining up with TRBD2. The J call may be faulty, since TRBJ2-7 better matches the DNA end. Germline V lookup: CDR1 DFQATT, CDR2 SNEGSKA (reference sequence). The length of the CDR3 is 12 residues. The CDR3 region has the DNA TGCAGGAGCGGGACGTCCTACAATGAGCAGTACTTC. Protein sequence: CRSGTSYNEQYF.

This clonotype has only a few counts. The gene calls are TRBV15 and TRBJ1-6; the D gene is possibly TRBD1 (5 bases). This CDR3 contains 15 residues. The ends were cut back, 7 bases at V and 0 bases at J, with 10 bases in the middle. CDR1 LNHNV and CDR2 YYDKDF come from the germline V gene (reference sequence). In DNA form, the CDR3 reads TGTGCCACCAAGGGGATTAGCTCCTATAATTCACCCCTCCACTTT. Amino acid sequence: CATKGISSYNSPLHF.

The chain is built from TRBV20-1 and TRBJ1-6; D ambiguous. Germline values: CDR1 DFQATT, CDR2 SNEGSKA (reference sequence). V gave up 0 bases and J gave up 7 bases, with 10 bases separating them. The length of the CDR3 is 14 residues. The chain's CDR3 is CSARDRMSNSPLHF. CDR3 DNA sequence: TGCAGTGCTAGAGATAGGATGAGCAATTCACCCCTCCACTTT.

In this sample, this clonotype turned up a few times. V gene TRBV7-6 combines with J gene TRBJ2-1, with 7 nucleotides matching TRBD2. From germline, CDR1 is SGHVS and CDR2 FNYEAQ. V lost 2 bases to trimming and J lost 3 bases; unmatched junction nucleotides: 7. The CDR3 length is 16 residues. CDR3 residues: CASSLSASGDYNEQFF. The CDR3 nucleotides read TGTGCCAGCAGCTTATCGGCTAGCGGAGACTACAATGAGCAGTTCTTC.

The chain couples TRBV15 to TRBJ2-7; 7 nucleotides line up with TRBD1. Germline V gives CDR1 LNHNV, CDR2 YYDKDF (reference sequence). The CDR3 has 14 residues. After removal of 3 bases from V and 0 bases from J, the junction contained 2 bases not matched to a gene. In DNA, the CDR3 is TGTGCCACCAGCAGGAGGGACAGCTCCTACGAGCAGTACTTC. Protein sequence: CATSRRDSSYEQYF.

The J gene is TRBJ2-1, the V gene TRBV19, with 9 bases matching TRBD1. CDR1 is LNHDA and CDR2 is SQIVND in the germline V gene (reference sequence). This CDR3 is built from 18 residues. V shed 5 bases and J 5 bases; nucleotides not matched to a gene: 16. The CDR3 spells CASSAPRTRTGVNNEQFF. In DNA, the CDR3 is TGTGCCAGTAGTGCCCCTCGGACCCGGACAGGGGTAAACAATGAGCAGTTCTTC.

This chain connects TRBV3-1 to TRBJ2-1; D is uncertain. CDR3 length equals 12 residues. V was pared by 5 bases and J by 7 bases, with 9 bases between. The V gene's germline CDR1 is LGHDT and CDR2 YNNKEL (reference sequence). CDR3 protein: CASSKLGNEQFF. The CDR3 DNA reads TGTGCCAGCAGCAAGCTAGGGAATGAGCAGTTCTTC.

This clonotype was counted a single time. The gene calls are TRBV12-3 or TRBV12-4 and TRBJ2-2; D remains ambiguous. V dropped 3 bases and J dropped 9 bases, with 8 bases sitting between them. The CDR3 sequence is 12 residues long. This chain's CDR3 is CASSLADRELFF. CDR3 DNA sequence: TGTGCCAGCAGTTTGGCTGACAGGGAGCTGTTTTTT.

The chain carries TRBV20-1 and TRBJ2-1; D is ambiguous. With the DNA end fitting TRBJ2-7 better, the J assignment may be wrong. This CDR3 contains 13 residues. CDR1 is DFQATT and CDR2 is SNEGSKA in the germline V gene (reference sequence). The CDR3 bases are TGCAGTGCTAGAGAACCGTATTACAATGAGCAGTACTTC. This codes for CSAREPYYNEQYF.

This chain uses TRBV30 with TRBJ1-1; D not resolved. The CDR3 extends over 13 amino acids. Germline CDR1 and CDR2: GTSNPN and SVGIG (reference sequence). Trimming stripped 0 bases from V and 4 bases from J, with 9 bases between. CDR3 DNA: TGTGCCTGGAGTGTACTAGCTGGCACTGAAGCTTTCTTT. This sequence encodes CAWSVLAGTEAFF.

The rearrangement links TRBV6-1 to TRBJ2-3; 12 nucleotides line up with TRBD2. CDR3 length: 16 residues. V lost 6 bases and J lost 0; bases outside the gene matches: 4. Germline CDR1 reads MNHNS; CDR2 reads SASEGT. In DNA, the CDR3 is TGTGCCAGCAGCGTCACTAGCGGGGGGAGCACAGATACGCAGTATTTT. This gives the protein CASSVTSGGSTDTQYF.